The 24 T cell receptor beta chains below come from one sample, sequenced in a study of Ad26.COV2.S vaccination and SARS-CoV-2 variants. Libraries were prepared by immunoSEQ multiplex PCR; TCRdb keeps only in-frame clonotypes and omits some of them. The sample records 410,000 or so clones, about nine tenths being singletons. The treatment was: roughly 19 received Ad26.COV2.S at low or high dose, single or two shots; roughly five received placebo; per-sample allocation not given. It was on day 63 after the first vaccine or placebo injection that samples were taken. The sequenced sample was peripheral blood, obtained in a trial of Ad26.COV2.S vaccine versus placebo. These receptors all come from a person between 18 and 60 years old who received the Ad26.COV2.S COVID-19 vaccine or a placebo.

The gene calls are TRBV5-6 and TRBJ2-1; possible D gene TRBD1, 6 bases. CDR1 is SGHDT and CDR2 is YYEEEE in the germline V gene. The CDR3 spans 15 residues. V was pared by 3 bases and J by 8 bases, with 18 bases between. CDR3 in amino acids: CASSWDPYEGDEQFF. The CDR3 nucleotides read TGTGCCAGCAGCTGGGACCCATACGAGGGGGATGAGCAGTTCTTC.

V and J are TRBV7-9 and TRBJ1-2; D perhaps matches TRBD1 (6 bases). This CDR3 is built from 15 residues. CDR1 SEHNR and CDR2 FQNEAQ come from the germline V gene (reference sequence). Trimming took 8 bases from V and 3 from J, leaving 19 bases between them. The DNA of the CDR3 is TGTGCCAGCTTCACAACGGGGGCAGTAGACTATGGCTACACCTTC. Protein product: CASFTTGAVDYGYTF.

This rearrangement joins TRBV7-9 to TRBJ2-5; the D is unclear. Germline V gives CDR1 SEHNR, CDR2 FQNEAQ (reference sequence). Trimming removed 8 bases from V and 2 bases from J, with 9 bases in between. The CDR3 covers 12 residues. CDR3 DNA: TGTGCCAGCCGTAGTGGGCAAGAGACCCAGTACTTC. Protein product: CASRSGQETQYF. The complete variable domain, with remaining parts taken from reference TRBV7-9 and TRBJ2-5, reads DTGVSQNPRHKITKRGQNVTFRCDPISEHNRLYWYRQTLGQGPEFLTYFQNEAQLEKSRLLSDRFSAERPKGSFSTLEIQRTEQGDSAMYLCASRSGQETQYFGPGTRLLVL.

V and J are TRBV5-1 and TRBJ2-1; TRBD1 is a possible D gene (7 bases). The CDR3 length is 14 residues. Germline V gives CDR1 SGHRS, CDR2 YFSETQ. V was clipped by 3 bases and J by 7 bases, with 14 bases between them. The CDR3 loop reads CASSSQGGKNEQFF. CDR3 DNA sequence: TGCGCCAGCAGCTCTCAGGGGGGTAAGAATGAGCAGTTCTTC.

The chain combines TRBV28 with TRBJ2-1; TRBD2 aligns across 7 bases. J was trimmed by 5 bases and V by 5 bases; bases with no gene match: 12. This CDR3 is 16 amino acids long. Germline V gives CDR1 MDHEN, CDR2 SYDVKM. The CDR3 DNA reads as TGTGCCAGCAGTGCTACCTTAGCGGGCTGGAACAATGAGCAGTTCTTC. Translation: CASSATLAGWNNEQFF.

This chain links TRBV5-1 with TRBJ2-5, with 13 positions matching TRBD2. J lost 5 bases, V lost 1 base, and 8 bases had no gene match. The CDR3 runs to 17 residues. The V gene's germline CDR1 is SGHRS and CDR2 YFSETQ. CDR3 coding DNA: TGCGCCAGCAGCTTGACAACTAGCGGGAGGGGAGCGGAGACCCAGTACTTC. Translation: CASSLTTSGRGAETQYF.

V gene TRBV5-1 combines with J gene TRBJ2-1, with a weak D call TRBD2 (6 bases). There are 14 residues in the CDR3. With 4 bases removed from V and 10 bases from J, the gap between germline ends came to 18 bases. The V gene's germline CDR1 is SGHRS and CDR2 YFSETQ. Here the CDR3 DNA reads TGCGCCAGCAGCCCGGGACTTGGTGGCGAGGAGCAGTTCTTC. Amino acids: CASSPGLGGEEQFF.

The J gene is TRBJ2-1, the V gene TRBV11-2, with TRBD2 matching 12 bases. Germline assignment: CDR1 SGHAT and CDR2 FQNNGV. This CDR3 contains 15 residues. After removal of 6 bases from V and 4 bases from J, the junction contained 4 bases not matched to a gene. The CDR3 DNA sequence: TGTGCCAGCAGAACTAGCGGGAGGCGGTACAATGAGCAGTTCTTC. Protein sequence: CASRTSGRRYNEQFF.

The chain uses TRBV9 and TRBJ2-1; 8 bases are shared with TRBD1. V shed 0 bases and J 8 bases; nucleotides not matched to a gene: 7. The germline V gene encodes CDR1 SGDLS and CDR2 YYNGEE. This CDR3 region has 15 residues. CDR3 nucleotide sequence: TGTGCCAGCAGCGTAGAGGCAGGGGGCCAGGATGAGCAGTTCTTC. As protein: CASSVEAGGQDEQFF.

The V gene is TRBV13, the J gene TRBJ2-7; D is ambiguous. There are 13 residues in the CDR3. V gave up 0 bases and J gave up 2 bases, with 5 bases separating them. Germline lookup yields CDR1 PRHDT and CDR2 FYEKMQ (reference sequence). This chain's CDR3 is CASSLGQTYEQYF. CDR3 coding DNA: TGTGCCAGCAGCTTAGGGCAGACCTACGAGCAGTACTTC.

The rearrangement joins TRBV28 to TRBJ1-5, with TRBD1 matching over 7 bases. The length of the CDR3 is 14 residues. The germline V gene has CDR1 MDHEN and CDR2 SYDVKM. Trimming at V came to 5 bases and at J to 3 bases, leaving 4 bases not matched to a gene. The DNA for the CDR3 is TGTGCCAGCAGTGAGGGACAGCCCAATCAGCCCCAGCATTTT. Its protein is CASSEGQPNQPQHF.

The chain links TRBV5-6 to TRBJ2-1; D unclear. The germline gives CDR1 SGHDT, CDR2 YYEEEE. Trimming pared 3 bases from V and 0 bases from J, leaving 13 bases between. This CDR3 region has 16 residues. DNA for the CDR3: TGTGCCAGCAGCTCCTGGGCCGGCAGCTCCTACAATGAGCAGTTCTTC. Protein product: CASSSWAGSSYNEQFF.

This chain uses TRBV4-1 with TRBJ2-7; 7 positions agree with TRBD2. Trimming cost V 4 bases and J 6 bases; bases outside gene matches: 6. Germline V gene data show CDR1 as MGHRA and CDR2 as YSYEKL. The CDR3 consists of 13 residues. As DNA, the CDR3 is TGCGCCAGCAGCCCCCGACTAGCTGGCGAGCAGTACTTC. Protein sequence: CASSPRLAGEQYF.

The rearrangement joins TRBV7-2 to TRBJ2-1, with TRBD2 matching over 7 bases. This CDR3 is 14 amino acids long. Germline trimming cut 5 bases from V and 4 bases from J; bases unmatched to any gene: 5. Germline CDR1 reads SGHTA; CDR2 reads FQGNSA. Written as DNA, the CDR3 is TGTGCCAGCAGCAGACTAGCATGGTACAATGAGCAGTTCTTC. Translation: CASSRLAWYNEQFF.

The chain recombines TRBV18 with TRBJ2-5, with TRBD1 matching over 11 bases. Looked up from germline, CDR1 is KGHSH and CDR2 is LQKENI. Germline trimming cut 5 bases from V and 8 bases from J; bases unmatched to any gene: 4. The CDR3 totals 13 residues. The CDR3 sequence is CASSAGTGGTQYF. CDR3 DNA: TGTGCCAGCTCAGCCGGGACAGGGGGAACCCAGTACTTC. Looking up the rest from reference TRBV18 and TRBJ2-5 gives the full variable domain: NAGVMQNPRHLVRRRGQEARLRCSPMKGHSHVYWYRQLPEEGLKFMVYLQKENIIDESGMPKERFSAEFPKEGPSILRIQQVVRGDSAAYFCASSAGTGGTQYFGPGTRLLVL.

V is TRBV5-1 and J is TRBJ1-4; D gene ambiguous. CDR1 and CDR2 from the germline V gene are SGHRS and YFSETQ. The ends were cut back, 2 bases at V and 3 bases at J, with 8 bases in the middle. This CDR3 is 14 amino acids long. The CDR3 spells CASSLGMANEKLFF. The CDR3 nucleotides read TGCGCCAGCAGCTTAGGAATGGCTAATGAAAAACTGTTTTTT.

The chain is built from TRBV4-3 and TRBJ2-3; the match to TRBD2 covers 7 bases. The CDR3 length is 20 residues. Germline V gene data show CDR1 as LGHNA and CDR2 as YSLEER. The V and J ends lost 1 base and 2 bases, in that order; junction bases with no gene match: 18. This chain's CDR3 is CASSQALALETSRATDTQYF. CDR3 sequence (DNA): TGCGCCAGCAGCCAAGCCCTAGCCCTCGAGACTAGCAGAGCCACAGATACGCAGTATTTT.

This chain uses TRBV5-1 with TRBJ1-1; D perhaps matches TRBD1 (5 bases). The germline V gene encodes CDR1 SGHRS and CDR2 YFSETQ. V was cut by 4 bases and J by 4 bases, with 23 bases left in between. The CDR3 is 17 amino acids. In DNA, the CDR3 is TGCGCCAGCAGCCAAATCAGCCTCGGGGCCCCGGGCACTGAAGCTTTCTTT. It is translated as CASSQISLGAPGTEAFF.

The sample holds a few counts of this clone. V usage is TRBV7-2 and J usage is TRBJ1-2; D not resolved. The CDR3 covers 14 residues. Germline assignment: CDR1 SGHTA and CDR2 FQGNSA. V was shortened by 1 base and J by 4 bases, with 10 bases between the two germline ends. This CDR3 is CASSLERDGYGYTF. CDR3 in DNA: TGTGCCAGCAGCTTAGAGAGGGATGGCTATGGCTACACCTTC.

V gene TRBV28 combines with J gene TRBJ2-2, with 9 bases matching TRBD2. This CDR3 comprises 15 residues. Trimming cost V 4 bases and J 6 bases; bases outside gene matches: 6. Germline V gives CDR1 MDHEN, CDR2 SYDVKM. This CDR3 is CASSSPSGTAGELFF. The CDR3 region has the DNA TGTGCCAGCAGTTCTCCTAGCGGGACAGCCGGGGAGCTGTTTTTT.

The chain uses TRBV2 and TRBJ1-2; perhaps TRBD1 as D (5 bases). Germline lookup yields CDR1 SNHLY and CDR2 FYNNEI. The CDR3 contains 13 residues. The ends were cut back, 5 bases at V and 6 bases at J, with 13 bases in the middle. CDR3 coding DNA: TGTGCCAGCAGTACCGGGACCCGGAATGGCTACACCTTC. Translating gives CASSTGTRNGYTF.

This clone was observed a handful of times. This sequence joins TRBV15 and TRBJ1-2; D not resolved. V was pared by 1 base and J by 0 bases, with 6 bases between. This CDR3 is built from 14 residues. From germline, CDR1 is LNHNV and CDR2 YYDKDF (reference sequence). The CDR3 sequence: CATSRGTANYGYTF. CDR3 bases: TGTGCCACCAGCAGAGGAACAGCTAACTATGGCTACACCTTC.

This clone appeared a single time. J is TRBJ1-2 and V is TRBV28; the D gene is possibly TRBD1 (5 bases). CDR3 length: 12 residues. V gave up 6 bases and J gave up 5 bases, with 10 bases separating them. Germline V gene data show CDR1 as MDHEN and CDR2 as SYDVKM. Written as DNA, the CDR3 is TGTGCCAGCAGCTCCCCAGGGTATGGCTACACCTTC. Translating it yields CASSSPGYGYTF.

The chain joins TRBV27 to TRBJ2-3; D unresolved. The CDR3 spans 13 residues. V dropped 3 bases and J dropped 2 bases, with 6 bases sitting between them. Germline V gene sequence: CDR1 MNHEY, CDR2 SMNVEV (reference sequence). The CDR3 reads CASSFYPTDTQYF. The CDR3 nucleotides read TGTGCCAGCAGTTTTTACCCCACAGATACGCAGTATTTT.